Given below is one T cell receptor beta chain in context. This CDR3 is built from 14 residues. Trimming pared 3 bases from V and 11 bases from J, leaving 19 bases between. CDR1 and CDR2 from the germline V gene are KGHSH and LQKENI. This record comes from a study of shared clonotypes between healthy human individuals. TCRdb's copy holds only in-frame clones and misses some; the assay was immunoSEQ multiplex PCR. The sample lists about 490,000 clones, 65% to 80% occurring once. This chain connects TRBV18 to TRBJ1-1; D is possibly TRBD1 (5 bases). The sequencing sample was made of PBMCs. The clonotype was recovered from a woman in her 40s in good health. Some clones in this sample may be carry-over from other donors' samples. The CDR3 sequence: CASSPSQAEGRAFF. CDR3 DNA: TGTGCCAGCTCACCGTCCCAGGCCGAGGGGAGGGCTTTCTTT. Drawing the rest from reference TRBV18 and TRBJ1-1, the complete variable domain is NAGVMQNPRHLVRRRGQEARLRCSPMKGHSHVYWYRQLPEEGLKFMVYLQKENIIDESGMPKERFSAEFPKEGPSILRIQQVVRGDSAAYFCASSPSQAEGRAFFGQGTRLTVV.